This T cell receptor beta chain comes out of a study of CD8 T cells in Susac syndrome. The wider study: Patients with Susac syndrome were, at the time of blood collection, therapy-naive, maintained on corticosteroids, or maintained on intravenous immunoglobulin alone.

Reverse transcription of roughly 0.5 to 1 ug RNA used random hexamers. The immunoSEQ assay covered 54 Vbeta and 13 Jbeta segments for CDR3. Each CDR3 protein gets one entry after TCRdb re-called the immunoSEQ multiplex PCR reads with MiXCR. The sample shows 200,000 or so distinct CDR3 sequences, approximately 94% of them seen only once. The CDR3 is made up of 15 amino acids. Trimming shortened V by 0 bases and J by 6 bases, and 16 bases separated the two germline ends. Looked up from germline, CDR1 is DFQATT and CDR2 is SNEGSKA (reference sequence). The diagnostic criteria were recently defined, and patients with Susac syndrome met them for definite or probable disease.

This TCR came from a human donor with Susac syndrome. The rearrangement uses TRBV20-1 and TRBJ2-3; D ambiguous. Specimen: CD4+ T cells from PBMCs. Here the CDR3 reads CSARDITNPADTQYF. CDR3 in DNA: TGCAGTGCTAGAGATATCACCAATCCGGCGGATACGCAGTATTTT.